This TCR beta chain comes out of a study of T cell responses to AZD1222 COVID-19 vaccine. Study-wide results and limits: Only six or seven AZD1222 recipients were seropositive at baseline. Clonal diversity was possibly underestimated, and white British individuals and females predominated among donors. The peak T cell response came first, and repertoires were sampled only after it.

Some clones are missing from TCRdb's copy, which holds only in-frame ones; the method was immunoSEQ multiplex PCR. Among tens of thousands of clones listed, less than 85% were seen once. Comments on this clone: The antigen is undetermined.

Trimming took off 3 bases at V and 1 base at J, with 10 bases between the two ends. Germline CDR1 reads GTSNPN; CDR2 reads SVGIG (reference sequence). There are 13 residues in the CDR3. The material sequenced was peripheral blood, taken 28 days after the second AZD1222 dose. The chain has TRBV30 and TRBJ2-7; D is unresolved. This sequence was found in an adult who received the AZD1222 COVID-19 vaccine. The CDR3 loop is CAWRATISYEQYF. DNA for the CDR3: TGTGCCTGGAGGGCGACGATTTCCTACGAGCAGTACTTC.